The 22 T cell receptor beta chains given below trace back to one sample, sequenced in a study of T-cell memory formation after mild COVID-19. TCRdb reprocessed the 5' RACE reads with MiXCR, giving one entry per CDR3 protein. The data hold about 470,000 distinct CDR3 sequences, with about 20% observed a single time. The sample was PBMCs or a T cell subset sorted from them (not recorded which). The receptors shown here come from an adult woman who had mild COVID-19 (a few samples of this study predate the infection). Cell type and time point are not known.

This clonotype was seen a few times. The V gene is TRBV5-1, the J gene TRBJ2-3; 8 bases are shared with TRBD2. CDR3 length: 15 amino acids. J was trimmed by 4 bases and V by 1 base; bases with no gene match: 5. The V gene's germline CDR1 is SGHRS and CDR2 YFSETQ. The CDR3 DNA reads TGCGCCAGCAGCTTGCGGGGGGGCGTAGCAGATACGCAGTATTTT. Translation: CASSLRGGVADTQYF.

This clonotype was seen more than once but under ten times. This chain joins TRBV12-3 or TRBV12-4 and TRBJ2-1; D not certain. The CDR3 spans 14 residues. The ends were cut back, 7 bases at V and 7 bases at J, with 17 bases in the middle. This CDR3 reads CASTEPNRVNEQFF. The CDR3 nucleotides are TGTGCCAGCACCGAACCGAATCGGGTTAATGAGCAGTTCTTC.

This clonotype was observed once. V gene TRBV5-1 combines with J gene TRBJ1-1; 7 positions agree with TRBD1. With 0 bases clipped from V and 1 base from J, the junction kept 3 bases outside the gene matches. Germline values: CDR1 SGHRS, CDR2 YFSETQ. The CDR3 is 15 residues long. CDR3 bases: TGCGCCAGCAGCTTGGAAAACAGGGGGAACACTGAAGCTTTCTTT. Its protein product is CASSLENRGNTEAFF. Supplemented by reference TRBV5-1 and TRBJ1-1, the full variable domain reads KAGVTQTPRYLIKTRGQQVTLSCSPISGHRSVSWYQQTPGQGLQFLFEYFSETQRNKGNFPGRFSGRQFSNSRSEMNVSTLELGDSALYLCASSLENRGNTEAFFGQGTRLTVV.

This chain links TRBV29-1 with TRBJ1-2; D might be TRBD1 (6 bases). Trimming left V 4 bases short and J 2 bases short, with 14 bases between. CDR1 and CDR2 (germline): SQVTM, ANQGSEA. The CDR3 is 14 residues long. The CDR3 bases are TGCAGCGTTGCTCGGGACACATTGAACTATGGCTACACCTTC. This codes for CSVARDTLNYGYTF.

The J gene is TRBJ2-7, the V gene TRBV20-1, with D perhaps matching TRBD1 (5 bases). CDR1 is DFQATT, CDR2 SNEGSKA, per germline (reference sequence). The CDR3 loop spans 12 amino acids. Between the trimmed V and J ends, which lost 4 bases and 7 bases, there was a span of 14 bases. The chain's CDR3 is CSATTGLGEQYF. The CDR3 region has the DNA TGCAGTGCTACTACAGGTCTGGGGGAGCAGTACTTC.

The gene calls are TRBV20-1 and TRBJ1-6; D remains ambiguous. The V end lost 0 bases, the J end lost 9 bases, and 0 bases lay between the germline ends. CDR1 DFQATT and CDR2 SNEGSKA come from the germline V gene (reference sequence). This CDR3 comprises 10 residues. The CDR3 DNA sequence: TGCAGTGCTAGAGATTCACCCCTCCACTTT. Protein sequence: CSARDSPLHF.

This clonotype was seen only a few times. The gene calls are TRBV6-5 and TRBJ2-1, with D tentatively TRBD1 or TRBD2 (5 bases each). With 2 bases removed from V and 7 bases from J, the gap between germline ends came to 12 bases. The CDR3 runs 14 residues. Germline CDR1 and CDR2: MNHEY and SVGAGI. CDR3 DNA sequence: TGTGCCAGCAGTTACCAAGGGACCACGAATGAGCAGTTCTTC. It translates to CASSYQGTTNEQFF.

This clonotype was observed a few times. The CDR3 loop is CASSLSAGESTDTQYF. DNA for the CDR3: TGTGCCAGCAGCTTATCAGCGGGGGAAAGCACAGATACGCAGTATTTT. The V and J genes are TRBV7-2 and TRBJ2-3; 8 bases fit TRBD2. Trimming removed 2 bases from V and 0 bases from J; junction bases left unmatched: 4. Germline V gives CDR1 SGHTA, CDR2 FQGNSA. This CDR3 has 16 residues.

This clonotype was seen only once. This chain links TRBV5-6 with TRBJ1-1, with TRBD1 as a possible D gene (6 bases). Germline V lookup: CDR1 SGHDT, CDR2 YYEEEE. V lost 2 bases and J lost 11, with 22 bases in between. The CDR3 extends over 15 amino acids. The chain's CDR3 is CASSLETGHPKAAFF. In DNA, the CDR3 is TGTGCCAGCAGCTTAGAGACGGGACATCCAAAGGCGGCTTTCTTT.

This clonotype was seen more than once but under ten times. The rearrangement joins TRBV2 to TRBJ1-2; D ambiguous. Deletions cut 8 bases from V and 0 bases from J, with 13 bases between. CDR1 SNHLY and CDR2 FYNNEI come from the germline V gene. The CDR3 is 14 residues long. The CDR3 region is CASGQSGANYGYTF. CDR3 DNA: TGTGCCAGCGGGCAATCTGGGGCTAACTATGGCTACACCTTC. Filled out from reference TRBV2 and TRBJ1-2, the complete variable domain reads EPEVTQTPSHQVTQMGQEVILRCVPISNHLYFYWYRQILGQKVEFLVSFYNNEISEKSEIFDDQFSVERPDGSNFTLKIRSTKLEDSAMYFCASGQSGANYGYTFGSGTRLTVV.

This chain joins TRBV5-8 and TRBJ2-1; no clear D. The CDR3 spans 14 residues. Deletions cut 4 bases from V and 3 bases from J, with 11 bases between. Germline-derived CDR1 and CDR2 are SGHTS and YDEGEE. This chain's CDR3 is CASSPRVVYNEQFF. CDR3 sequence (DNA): TGTGCCAGCAGCCCTCGAGTCGTCTACAATGAGCAGTTCTTC.

CDR3 protein: CASTLTGGGDEQYF. The CDR3 DNA is TGTGCCAGCACCCTGACAGGGGGCGGCGACGAGCAGTACTTC. The chain has TRBV12-3 or TRBV12-4 and TRBJ2-7, with 10 bases matching TRBD1. This CDR3 is built from 14 residues. J lost 5 bases, V lost 7 bases, and 8 bases had no gene match.

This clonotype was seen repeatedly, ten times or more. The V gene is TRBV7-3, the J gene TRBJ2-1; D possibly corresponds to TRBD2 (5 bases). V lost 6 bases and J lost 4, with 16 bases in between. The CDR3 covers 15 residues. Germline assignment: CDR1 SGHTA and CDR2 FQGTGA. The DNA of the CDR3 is TGTGCCAGCAGTCGACTATTCGGCCCGTACAATGAGCAGTTCTTC. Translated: CASSRLFGPYNEQFF.

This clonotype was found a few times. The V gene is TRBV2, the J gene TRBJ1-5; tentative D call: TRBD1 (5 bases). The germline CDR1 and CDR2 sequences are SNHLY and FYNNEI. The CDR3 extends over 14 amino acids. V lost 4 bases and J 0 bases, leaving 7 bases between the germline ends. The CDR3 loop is CASSGTTSNQPQHF. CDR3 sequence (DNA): TGTGCCAGCAGTGGGACAACTAGCAATCAGCCCCAGCATTTT.

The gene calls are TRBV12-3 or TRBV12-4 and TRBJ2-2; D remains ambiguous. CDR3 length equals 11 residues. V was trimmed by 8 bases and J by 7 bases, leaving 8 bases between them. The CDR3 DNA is TGTGCCAGCGGCCACGGCGGGGAGCTGTTTTTT. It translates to CASGHGGELFF.

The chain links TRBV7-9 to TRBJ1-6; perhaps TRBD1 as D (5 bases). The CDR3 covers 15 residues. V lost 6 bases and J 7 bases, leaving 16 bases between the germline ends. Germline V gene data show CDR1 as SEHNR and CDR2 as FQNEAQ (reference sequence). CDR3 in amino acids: CASSETANHNSPLHF. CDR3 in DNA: TGTGCCAGCAGTGAGACAGCTAACCACAATTCACCCCTCCACTTT.

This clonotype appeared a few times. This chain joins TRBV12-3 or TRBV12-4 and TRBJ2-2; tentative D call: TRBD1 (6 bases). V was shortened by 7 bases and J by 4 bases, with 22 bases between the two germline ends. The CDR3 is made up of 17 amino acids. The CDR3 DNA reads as TGTGCCAGCACCCCAAGGGGGAGACTACATTTCACCGGGGAGCTGTTTTTT. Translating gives CASTPRGRLHFTGELFF.

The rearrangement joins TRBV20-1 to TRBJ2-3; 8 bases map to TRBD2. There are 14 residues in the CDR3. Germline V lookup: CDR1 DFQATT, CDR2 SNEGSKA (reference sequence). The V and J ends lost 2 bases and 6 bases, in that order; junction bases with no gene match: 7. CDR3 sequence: CSARKVAGSDTQYF. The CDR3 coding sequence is TGCAGTGCTAGAAAGGTAGCGGGGTCTGATACGCAGTATTTT.

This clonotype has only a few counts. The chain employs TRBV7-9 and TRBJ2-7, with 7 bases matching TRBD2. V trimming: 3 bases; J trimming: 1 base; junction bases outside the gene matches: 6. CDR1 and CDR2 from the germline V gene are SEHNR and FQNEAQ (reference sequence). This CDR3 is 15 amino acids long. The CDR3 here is CASSFGLAASYEQYF. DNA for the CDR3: TGTGCCAGCAGCTTTGGCCTAGCGGCTTCCTACGAGCAGTACTTC.

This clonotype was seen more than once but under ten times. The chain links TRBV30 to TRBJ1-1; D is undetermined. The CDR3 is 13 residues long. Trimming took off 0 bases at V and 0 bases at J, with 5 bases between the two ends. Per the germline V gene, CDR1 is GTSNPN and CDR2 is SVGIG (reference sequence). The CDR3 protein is CAWSVRMNTEAFF. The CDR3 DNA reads TGTGCCTGGAGTGTACGCATGAACACTGAAGCTTTCTTT.

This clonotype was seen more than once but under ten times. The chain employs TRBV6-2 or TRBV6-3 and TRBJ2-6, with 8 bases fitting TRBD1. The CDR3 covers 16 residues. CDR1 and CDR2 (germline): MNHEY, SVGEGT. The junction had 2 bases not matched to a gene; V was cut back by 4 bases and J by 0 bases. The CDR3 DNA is TGTGCCAGCAGTTGGGACAGGAGCTCTGGGGCCAACGTCCTGACTTTC. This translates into CASSWDRSSGANVLTF.

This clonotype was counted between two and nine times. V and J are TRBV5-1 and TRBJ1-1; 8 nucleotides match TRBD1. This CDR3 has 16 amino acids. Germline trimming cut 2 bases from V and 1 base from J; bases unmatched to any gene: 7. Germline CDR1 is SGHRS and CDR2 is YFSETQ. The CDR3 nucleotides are TGCGCCAGCAGCTTTGGTGGGACAGGCGGGAACACTGAAGCTTTCTTT. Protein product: CASSFGGTGGNTEAFF.